A single sample is the source of the 30 T cell receptor beta chains below, sequenced in a study of blood T cell repertoires in COVID-19. Profiled with immunoSEQ multiplex PCR; TCRdb holds only in-frame clones, not every one. This sample has 200,000 to 250,000 clones; 80% to 90% occur once, and the top ten carry around 1.5%. Sequenced sample: peripheral blood. These receptor sequences come from a man aged 18 to 35 with active or convalescent COVID-19.

The chain has TRBV6-5 and TRBJ1-5; 7 bases map to TRBD1. Looked up from germline, CDR1 is MNHEY and CDR2 is SVGAGI. The junction had 6 bases not matched to a gene; V was cut back by 6 bases and J by 1 base. The CDR3 length is 15 residues. CDR3: CASREGARSNQPQHF. DNA of the CDR3: TGTGCCAGCAGGGAGGGGGCTCGGAGCAATCAGCCCCAGCATTTT.

The chain uses TRBV28 and TRBJ1-2; D unresolved. The CDR3 extends over 13 amino acids. CDR1 and CDR2 (germline): MDHEN, SYDVKM. V shed 5 bases and J shed 4 bases, with 11 bases lying between them. CDR3 bases: TGTGCCAGCAGTCCCAGAAGTGGCTATGGCTACACCTTC. It is translated as CASSPRSGYGYTF.

This sequence joins TRBV6-5 and TRBJ1-1; D unclear. V was clipped by 0 bases and J by 2 bases, with 7 bases between them. Germline CDR1 and CDR2: MNHEY and SVGAGI. The CDR3 totals 14 residues. The CDR3 is CASSYSSTNTEAFF. The CDR3 DNA reads as TGTGCCAGCAGTTACTCAAGCACTAACACTGAAGCTTTCTTT.

This rearrangement joins TRBV5-4 to TRBJ1-1; TRBD1 matches 7 bases. This CDR3 contains 15 residues. V dropped 4 bases and J dropped 1; count of bases not matched to a gene: 7. Per germline, CDR1 SGHNT and CDR2 YYREEE (reference sequence). CDR3: CASSASRGTNTEAFF. The CDR3 bases are TGTGCCAGCAGCGCAAGCAGGGGGACGAACACTGAAGCTTTCTTT.

This clone showed up just once. The chain has TRBV28 and TRBJ1-2, with D uncertain. V was pared by 3 bases and J by 8 bases, with 16 bases between. Germline lookup yields CDR1 MDHEN and CDR2 SYDVKM. CDR3 length: 14 amino acids. CDR3 amino acids: CASSFQTQVAGYTF. The CDR3, as DNA: TGTGCCAGCAGTTTTCAAACCCAGGTGGCGGGCTACACCTTC.

This clone is a singleton in its sample. The rearrangement joins TRBV10-3 to TRBJ1-3, with D unresolved. CDR3 size: 14 residues. Germline V gene sequence: CDR1 ENHRY, CDR2 SYGVKD. V dropped 0 bases and J dropped 2 bases, with 5 bases sitting between them. CDR3 nucleotides: TGTGCCATCAGTGAGTCACTGACTGGAAACACCATATATTTT. Protein product: CAISESLTGNTIYF.

This clone was counted once. The chain links TRBV18 to TRBJ1-1; D uncertain. Per germline, CDR1 KGHSH and CDR2 LQKENI. This CDR3 is 13 amino acids long. V was pared by 1 base and J by 1 base, with 4 bases between. The CDR3 is CASSPQRNTEAFF. The CDR3 nucleotides are TGTGCCAGCTCACCACAGAGGAACACTGAAGCTTTCTTT.

The genes are TRBV2 and TRBJ2-2; perhaps TRBD2 as D (5 bases). This CDR3 contains 15 residues. From germline, CDR1 is SNHLY and CDR2 FYNNEI. Trimming left V 7 bases short and J 3 bases short, with 15 bases between. The CDR3 DNA reads as TGTGCCAGCAAACGGGAACTATCTGACACCGGGGAGCTGTTTTTT. Encoded protein: CASKRELSDTGELFF. Full variable domain (outside the CDR3, taken from reference TRBV2 and TRBJ2-2): EPEVTQTPSHQVTQMGQEVILRCVPISNHLYFYWYRQILGQKVEFLVSFYNNEISEKSEIFDDQFSVERPDGSNFTLKIRSTKLEDSAMYFCASKRELSDTGELFFGEGSRLTVL.

The chain has TRBV9 and TRBJ2-7; a weak D match, TRBD1 (6 bases). In germline, CDR1 is SGDLS, CDR2 YYNGEE. Trimming took 3 bases from V and 6 from J, leaving 13 bases between them. The CDR3 is 13 amino acids. The CDR3 region is CASSATGTTEQYF. The CDR3 nucleotides read TGTGCCAGCAGCGCCACCGGGACAACCGAGCAGTACTTC.

This chain uses TRBV5-1 with TRBJ2-7; 10 nucleotides agree with TRBD2. The CDR3 is made up of 16 amino acids. The V gene's germline CDR1 is SGHRS and CDR2 YFSETQ. Trimming cost V 0 bases and J 7 bases; bases outside gene matches: 10. CDR3 DNA: TGCGCCAGCAGCTTGGCCTCTCTAGCGGGAGTGGAAGAGCAGTACTTC. Protein product: CASSLASLAGVEEQYF.

The chain couples TRBV28 to TRBJ2-7, with D maybe TRBD2 (5 bases). The germline V gene encodes CDR1 MDHEN and CDR2 SYDVKM. The V and J ends lost 7 bases and 3 bases respectively, with 10 bases between them. The CDR3 runs to 12 residues. The CDR3, as DNA: TGTGCCAGCAAGTTGGCGGGCTACGAGCAGTACTTC. This translates into CASKLAGYEQYF.

The gene calls are TRBV11-2 and TRBJ1-2; 8 bases line up with TRBD1. The ends lost 3 bases at V and 6 bases at J; junction bases unmatched: 3. Germline CDR1 is SGHAT and CDR2 is FQNNGV. The CDR3 is 13 amino acids. The CDR3, as DNA: TGTGCCAGCAGCTTGGGACAGGCGAATGGCTACACCTTC. Its protein is CASSLGQANGYTF.

V gene TRBV6-5 combines with J gene TRBJ2-7, with 7 bases identical to TRBD1. This CDR3 has 14 amino acids. Germline-derived CDR1 and CDR2 are MNHEY and SVGAGI. V lost 5 bases to trimming and J lost 2 bases; unmatched junction nucleotides: 6. The CDR3 coding sequence is TGTGCCAGCAGTACCCAGACAGGGCCCTACGAGCAGTACTTC. It is translated as CASSTQTGPYEQYF.

The chain has TRBV5-5 and TRBJ1-4; TRBD1 might be the D (6 bases). This CDR3 region has 17 residues. Germline V CDR1 and CDR2: SGHKS, YYEKEE (reference sequence). V lost 0 bases and J lost 6, with 18 bases in between. The CDR3 is CASSLETAGALDEKLFF. In DNA form, the CDR3 reads TGTGCCAGCAGCTTGGAGACGGCGGGGGCACTCGATGAAAAACTGTTTTTT.

The sample holds one count of this clone. CDR3 in amino acids: CASSFEGGQGASPLHF. CDR3 DNA: TGTGCCAGCAGCTTCGAGGGGGGACAGGGGGCTTCACCCCTCCACTTT. The gene calls are TRBV5-4 and TRBJ1-6, with 12 bases fitting TRBD1. The V and J ends lost 2 bases and 9 bases, in that order; junction bases with no gene match: 6. The CDR3 is made up of 16 amino acids. The germline CDR1 and CDR2 sequences are SGHNT and YYREEE (reference sequence).

The chain's CDR3 is CASSLGPSSYNEQFF. For the CDR3, the DNA is TGTGCCAGCAGCTTGGGTCCTAGCTCCTACAATGAGCAGTTCTTC. V gene TRBV11-3 combines with J gene TRBJ2-1, with no clear D. This CDR3 contains 15 residues. The germline V gene encodes CDR1 SGHNT and CDR2 YENEEA. Trimming removed 3 bases at V and 0 bases at J, with 9 bases between.

The rearrangement links TRBV10-3 to TRBJ1-2; D gene unclear. There are 15 residues in the CDR3. Per the germline V gene, CDR1 is ENHRY and CDR2 is SYGVKD. V shed 1 base and J shed 2 bases, with 11 bases lying between them. This CDR3 is CAISEFGQQNYGYTF. CDR3 in DNA: TGTGCCATCAGTGAGTTTGGCCAACAAAACTATGGCTACACCTTC.

This clone was seen a single time. The chain combines TRBV5-1 with TRBJ1-3; 7 positions match TRBD1. CDR1 is SGHRS, CDR2 YFSETQ, per germline. After removal of 0 bases from V and 0 bases from J, the junction contained 15 bases not matched to a gene. The CDR3 spans 20 residues. CDR3 DNA: TGCGCCAGCAGCTTGGGGCCGGGCTACAGGGGCCTGAGCTCTGGAAACACCATATATTTT. Translated, it gives CASSLGPGYRGLSSGNTIYF.

The rearrangement joins TRBV6-5 to TRBJ1-2; tentative D call: TRBD1 (6 bases). The CDR3 runs to 15 residues. Germline V CDR1 and CDR2: MNHEY, SVGAGI. V was pared by 0 bases and J by 4 bases, with 12 bases between. CDR3 residues: CASSYSNRVAYGYTF. The DNA of the CDR3 is TGTGCCAGCAGTTACTCGAACAGGGTGGCCTATGGCTACACCTTC.

This chain connects TRBV19 to TRBJ2-2; D may be TRBD2 (6 bases). Germline V lookup: CDR1 LNHDA, CDR2 SQIVND (reference sequence). This CDR3 spans 14 amino acids. Trimming cost V 10 bases and J 1 base, with 13 bases left between them. The CDR3 DNA reads TGTGCCACGCAAGCGGGTTGGAACACCGGGGAGCTGTTTTTT. Translation gives CATQAGWNTGELFF.

The J gene is TRBJ1-2, the V gene TRBV6-2 or TRBV6-3, with D hard to call. V lost 6 bases and J 0 bases, leaving 14 bases between the germline ends. This CDR3 region has 15 residues. The germline CDR1 and CDR2 sequences are MNHEY and SVGEGT. The CDR3 reads CASSHPALANYGYTF. In DNA, the CDR3 is TGTGCCAGCAGCCACCCGGCCCTAGCTAACTATGGCTACACCTTC.

This clone appeared once. The genes are TRBV12-5 and TRBJ1-1, with D uncertain. Per the germline V gene, CDR1 is LGHNT and CDR2 is FRNRAP. The CDR3 covers 14 residues. The V end lost 5 bases, the J end lost 5 bases, and 15 bases lay between the germline ends. This CDR3 reads CASGMTLGDTEAFF. CDR3 nucleotides: TGTGCTAGTGGTATGACCCTGGGAGATACTGAAGCTTTCTTT.

This chain connects TRBV5-1 to TRBJ2-3; D remains ambiguous. V was trimmed by 0 bases and J by 5 bases, leaving 4 bases between them. This CDR3 has 12 residues. CDR1 and CDR2 (germline): SGHRS, YFSETQ. CDR3 amino acids: CASSLAIDTQYF. For the CDR3, the DNA is TGCGCCAGCAGCTTGGCAATAGATACGCAGTATTTT.

The gene calls are TRBV11-3 and TRBJ2-2; tentative D call: TRBD2 (6 bases). This CDR3 is built from 15 residues. The germline V gene encodes CDR1 SGHNT and CDR2 YENEEA. V dropped 4 bases and J dropped 1 base, with 10 bases sitting between them. The CDR3 bases are TGTGCCAGCAGCTCGGGACTCTTGAACACCGGGGAGCTGTTTTTT. Amino acid sequence: CASSSGLLNTGELFF.

The chain carries TRBV24-1 and TRBJ1-1; 11 bases match TRBD1. The CDR3 loop spans 13 amino acids. The junction had 2 bases not matched to a gene; V was cut back by 7 bases and J by 5 bases. Per germline, CDR1 KGHDR and CDR2 SFDVKD. The CDR3, as DNA: TGTGCCACCAGGGACAGGGGGCGAACTGAAGCTTTCTTT. It encodes CATRDRGRTEAFF.

The chain combines TRBV11-2 with TRBJ2-1, with D perhaps TRBD2 (7 bases). Germline CDR1 SGHAT, CDR2 FQNNGV. This CDR3 has 18 amino acids. V was trimmed by 4 bases and J by 5 bases, leaving 24 bases between them. The CDR3 DNA reads as TGTGCCAGCAGCTCCCTGGGGGGGCGAGCAGCCCTTAACAATGAGCAGTTCTTC. It translates to CASSSLGGRAALNNEQFF. Full variable domain (remainder filled in from reference TRBV11-2 and TRBJ2-1): EAGVAQSPRYKIIEKRQSVAFWCNPISGHATLYWYQQILGQGPKLLIQFQNNGVVDDSQLPKDRFSAERLKGVDSTLKIQPAKLEDSAVYLCASSSLGGRAALNNEQFFGPGTRLTVL.

This chain connects TRBV5-4 to TRBJ1-1; 9 bases align to TRBD1. Germline CDR1 and CDR2: SGHNT and YYREEE (reference sequence). The CDR3 has 14 amino acids. Losses at the gene ends were 7 bases for V and 10 bases for J; bases not matched to a gene: 14. In DNA form, the CDR3 reads TGTGCCAGCCGGGGACAGGGATCACTCTTAGGAGCTTTCTTT. It specifies CASRGQGSLLGAFF.

The V and J genes are TRBV9 and TRBJ2-7; the D gene is possibly TRBD1 (6 bases). The CDR3 loop spans 14 amino acids. Germline V gene lookup returns CDR1 SGDLS and CDR2 YYNGEE. V was shortened by 1 base and J by 6 bases, with 14 bases between the two germline ends. CDR3 sequence reads: CASSVPPRGGEQYF. The CDR3 DNA reads TGTGCCAGCAGCGTACCTCCCCGAGGGGGCGAGCAGTACTTC.

V is TRBV7-6 and J is TRBJ1-4, with TRBD1 identical over 7 bases. The length of the CDR3 is 16 residues. V was pared by 4 bases and J by 2 bases, with 7 bases of the junction left unmatched. Per germline, CDR1 SGHVS and CDR2 FNYEAQ. CDR3 sequence (DNA): TGTGCCAGCAGCTCCCTGGCGGGACAGACTAATGAAAAACTGTTTTTT. Its protein is CASSSLAGQTNEKLFF.

The genes are TRBV6-5 and TRBJ2-6; D is undetermined. V shed 0 bases and J shed 1 base, with 7 bases lying between them. The CDR3 loop spans 16 amino acids. Germline V lookup: CDR1 MNHEY, CDR2 SVGAGI. The CDR3 nucleotides are TGTGCCAGCAGTTACTCGACGGGTTCTGGGGCCAACGTCCTGACTTTC. As protein: CASSYSTGSGANVLTF.